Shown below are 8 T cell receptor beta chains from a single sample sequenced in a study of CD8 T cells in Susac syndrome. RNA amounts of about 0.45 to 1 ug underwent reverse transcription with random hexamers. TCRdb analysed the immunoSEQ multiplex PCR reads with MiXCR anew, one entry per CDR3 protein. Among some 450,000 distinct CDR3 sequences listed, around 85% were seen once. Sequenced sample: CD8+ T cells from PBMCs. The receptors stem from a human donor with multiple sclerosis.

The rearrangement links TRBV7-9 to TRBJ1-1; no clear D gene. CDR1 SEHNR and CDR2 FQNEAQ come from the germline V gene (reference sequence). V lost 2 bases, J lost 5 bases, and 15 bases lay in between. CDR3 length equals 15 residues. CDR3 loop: CASSLPWGIGTEAFF. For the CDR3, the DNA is TGTGCCAGCAGCTTACCTTGGGGAATTGGAACTGAAGCTTTCTTT.

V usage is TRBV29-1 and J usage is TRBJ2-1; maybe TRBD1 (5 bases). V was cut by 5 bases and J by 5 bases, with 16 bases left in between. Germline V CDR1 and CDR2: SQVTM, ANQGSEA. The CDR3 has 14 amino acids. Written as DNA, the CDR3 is TGCAGCGTTCGGTTTGGCAGGGCCCACAATGAGCAGTTCTTC. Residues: CSVRFGRAHNEQFF.

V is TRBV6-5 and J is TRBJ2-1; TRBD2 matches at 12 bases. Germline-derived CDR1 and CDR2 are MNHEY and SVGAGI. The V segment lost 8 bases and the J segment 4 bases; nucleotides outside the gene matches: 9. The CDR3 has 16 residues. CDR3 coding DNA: TGTGCCAGCTCTTACCATGGACTAGCGGGGTACAATGAGCAGTTCTTC. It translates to CASSYHGLAGYNEQFF.

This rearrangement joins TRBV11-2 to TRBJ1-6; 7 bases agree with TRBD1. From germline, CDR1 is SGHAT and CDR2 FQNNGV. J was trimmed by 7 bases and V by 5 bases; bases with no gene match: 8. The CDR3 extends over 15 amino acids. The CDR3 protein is CASSEWDSHNSPLHF. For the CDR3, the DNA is TGTGCCAGCAGCGAATGGGACAGCCACAATTCACCCCTCCACTTT.

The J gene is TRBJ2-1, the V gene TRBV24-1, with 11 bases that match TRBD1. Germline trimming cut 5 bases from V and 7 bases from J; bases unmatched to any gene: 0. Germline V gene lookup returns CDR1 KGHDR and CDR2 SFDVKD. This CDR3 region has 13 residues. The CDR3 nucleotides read TGTGCCACCAGTGGGGACAGGGGGAATGAGCAGTTCTTC. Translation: CATSGDRGNEQFF.

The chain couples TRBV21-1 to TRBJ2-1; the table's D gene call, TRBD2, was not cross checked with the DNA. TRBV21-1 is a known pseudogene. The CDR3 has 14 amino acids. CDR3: CASSKEGALALQFF. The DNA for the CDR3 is TGTGCCAGCAGCAAAGAGGGCGCACTAGCGTTACAGTTCTTC.

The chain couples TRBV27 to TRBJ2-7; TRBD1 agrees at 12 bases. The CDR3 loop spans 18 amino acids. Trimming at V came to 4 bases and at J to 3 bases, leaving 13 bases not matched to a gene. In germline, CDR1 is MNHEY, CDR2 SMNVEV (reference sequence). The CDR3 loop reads CASSSGTGGSFGYYEQYF. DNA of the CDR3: TGTGCCAGCAGTTCCGGGACAGGGGGCAGCTTCGGTTACTACGAGCAGTACTTC.

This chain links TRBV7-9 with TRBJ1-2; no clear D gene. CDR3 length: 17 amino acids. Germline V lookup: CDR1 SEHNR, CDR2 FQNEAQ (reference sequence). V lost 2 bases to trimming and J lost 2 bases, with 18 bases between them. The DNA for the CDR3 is TGTGCCAGCAGCTTAATACCGGGCCCCAGGTCGAACTATGGCTACACCTTC. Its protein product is CASSLIPGPRSNYGYTF.